This T cell receptor (beta chain) was recorded in a study of T-cell reconstitution after alpha-beta-depleted transplantation in children. Construction of the TCRbeta library involved unique molecular identifiers. One entry per CDR3 protein results from TCRdb running MiXCR on the PCR reads. This sample has some 340,000 distinct CDR3 sequences, with around a tenth found just once. The germline V and J ends were trimmed by 0 bases and 2 bases, with 8 bases remaining between them. Germline lookup yields CDR1 SGDLS and CDR2 YYNGEE. This CDR3 comprises 14 residues. The receptor comes from a human donor who donated a stem cell graft to a child with acute lymphoblastic leukemia. V is TRBV9 and J is TRBJ2-5; no clear D. This specimen was PBMCs from the stem cell graft donor, taken from the stem cell graft. The CDR3 DNA follows: TGTGCCAGCAGCGTAGGCGTGTTTCAAGAGACCCAGTACTTC. This encodes CASSVGVFQETQYF.